The T cell receptor beta chain under discussion was sequenced for a study of blood T cell repertoires in COVID-19. This clone was seen once. The V end was cut by 2 bases, the J end by 4 bases, with 7 bases between. The CDR3 has 13 amino acids. The V gene's germline CDR1 is SGHAT and CDR2 FQDESV (reference sequence). Authors' methods: Amplified reference gene primers provided the basis for estimating nucleated cell counts. Assay used: immunoSEQ multiplex PCR; TCRdb lists only in-frame clones, some missing. The V and J calls and clone size were taken over from that table, and D and trimming were inferred from the DNA. Of approximately 60,000 clones listed, around 82% are singletons.

Sequencing was done on a sample of peripheral blood. This chain links TRBV11-1 with TRBJ2-3; possible D gene TRBD2, 6 bases. The clonotype comes from a man in his sixties with COVID-19, enrolled during active disease. CDR3 loop: CASSLWGADTQYF. Here the CDR3 DNA reads TGTGCCAGCAGCTTATGGGGGGCAGATACGCAGTATTTT.